This TCR beta chain was documented in a study of beta chain features in type 1 diabetes. The study's findings and limits: All four CD4+ subsets from Type 1 diabetes patients carried moderately but significantly shorter TCRB CDR3s.

This clone was found a few times. Its antigen is not identified. Sorted populations all had greater than 95% purity. Of the isolated RNA, all was reverse transcribed, and so the sequenced material was expressed TCRB transcripts. Measured with immunoSEQ multiplex PCR; TCRdb has only the in-frame clones, and not every one. This sample has more than 550,000 clones, with roughly 13% found just once. The sequenced sample consisted of naive CD4+ T cells from blood. This clonotype was sampled from a man aged 18 to 35 with type 1 diabetes.

The CDR3, as DNA: TGTGCCAGCAGTTACGCGGGAGGGCCGGGAGATACGCAGTATTTT. Translating it yields CASSYAGGPGDTQYF. This chain connects TRBV6-5 to TRBJ2-3, with 9 bases matching TRBD2. From germline, CDR1 is MNHEY and CDR2 SVGAGI. The J segment lost 5 bases and the V segment lost 2 bases, leaving 5 bases of the junction unmatched. The CDR3 has 15 amino acids.